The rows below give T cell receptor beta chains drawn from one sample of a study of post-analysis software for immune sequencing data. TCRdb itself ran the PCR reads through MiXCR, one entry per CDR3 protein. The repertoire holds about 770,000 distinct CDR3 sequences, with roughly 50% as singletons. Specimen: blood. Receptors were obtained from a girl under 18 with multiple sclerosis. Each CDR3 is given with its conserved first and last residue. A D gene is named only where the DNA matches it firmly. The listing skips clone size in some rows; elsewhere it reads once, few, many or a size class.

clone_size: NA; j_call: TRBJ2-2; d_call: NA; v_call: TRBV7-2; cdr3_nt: TGTGCCAGCAGGACTATTAGTAACACCGGGGAGCTGTTTTTT; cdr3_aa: CASRTISNTGELFF
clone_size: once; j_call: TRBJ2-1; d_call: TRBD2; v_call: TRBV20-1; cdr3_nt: TGCAGTGCAATGAGCGGGAGGGCCGTGGGTGAGCAGTTCTTC; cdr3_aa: CSAMSGRAVGEQFF
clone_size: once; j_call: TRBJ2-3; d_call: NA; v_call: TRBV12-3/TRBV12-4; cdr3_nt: TGTGCCAGCAGTCCTTGGGGGGGGGCTAGCACAGATACGCAGTATTTT; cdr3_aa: CASSPWGGASTDTQYF
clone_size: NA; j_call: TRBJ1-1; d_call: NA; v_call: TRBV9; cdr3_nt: TGTGCCAGCAGCGCGCGACAAGGGACGGCGAACACTGAAGCTTTCTTT; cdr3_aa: CASSARQGTANTEAFF
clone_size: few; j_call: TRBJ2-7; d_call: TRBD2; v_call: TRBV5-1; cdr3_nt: TGCGCCAGCAGCAAGGGACTAGCGGGAGTTCACGAGCAGTACTTC; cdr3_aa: CASSKGLAGVHEQYF
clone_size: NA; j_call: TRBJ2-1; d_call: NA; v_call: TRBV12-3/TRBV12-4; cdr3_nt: TGTGCCAGCAGCCCCGTGCAGGTTGGCGAGCAGTTCTTC; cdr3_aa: CASSPVQVGEQFF
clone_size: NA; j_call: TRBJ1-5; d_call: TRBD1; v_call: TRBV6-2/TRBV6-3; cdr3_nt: TGTGCCAGCAGCGGGGACAGGGAAGGATCCCTACCTCAGCCCCAGCATTTT; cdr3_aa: CASSGDREGSLPQPQHF
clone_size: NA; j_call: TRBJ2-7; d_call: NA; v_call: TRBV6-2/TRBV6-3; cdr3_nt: TGTGCCAGGAGCACCTGGAGGGCCCCCTACAATGAGCAGTACTTC; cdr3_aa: CARSTWRAPYNEQYF
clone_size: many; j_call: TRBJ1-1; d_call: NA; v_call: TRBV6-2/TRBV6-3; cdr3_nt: TGTGCCAGCAGTTACATGAGTTCATCCAGTGAAGCTTTCTTT; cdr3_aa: CASSYMSSSSEAFF
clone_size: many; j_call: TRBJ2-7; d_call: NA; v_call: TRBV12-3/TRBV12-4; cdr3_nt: TGTGCCAGCAGCCCGGGACTCAGCTCCTACGAGCAGTACTTC; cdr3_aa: CASSPGLSSYEQYF
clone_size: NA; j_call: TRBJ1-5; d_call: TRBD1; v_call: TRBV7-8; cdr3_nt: TGTGCCAGCAGCTTCGACGGGACAGGGGTTAATCAGCCCCAGCATTTT; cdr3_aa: CASSFDGTGVNQPQHF
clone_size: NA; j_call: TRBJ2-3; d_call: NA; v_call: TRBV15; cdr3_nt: TGTGCCACCAGCAGAGATGGGGCAGAAGATCTCACAGATATGCAGTATTTT; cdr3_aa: CATSRDGAEDLTDMQYF
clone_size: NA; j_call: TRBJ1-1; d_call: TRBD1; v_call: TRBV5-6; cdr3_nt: TGTGCCAGCAGCTTGGTAGGGACAGGGTTAAACACTGAAGCTTTCTTT; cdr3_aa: CASSLVGTGLNTEAFF
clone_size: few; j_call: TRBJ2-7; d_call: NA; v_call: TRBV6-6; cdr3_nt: TGTGCCAGCTGGGGGGACTACGAGCAGTACTTC; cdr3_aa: CASWGDYEQYF
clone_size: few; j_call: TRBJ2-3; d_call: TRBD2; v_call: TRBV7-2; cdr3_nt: TGTGCCAGCAGCTTGGAACTAGCGGGAGGTGCGCAGTATTTT; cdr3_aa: CASSLELAGGAQYF
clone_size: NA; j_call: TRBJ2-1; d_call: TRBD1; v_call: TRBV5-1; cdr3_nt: TGCGCCAGCAGCGCTACCGGGACAGGGGGGAGTGAGCAGTTCTTC; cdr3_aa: CASSATGTGGSEQFF
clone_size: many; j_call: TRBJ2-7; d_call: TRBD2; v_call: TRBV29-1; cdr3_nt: TGCAGCGTGGGGACTAGCGGGAGTGGCGAGCAGTACTTC; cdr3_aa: CSVGTSGSGEQYF
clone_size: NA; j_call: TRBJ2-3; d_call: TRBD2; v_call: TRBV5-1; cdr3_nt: TGCGCCAGCAGCTTGGCCGGCCCTAGCGGGACCTTTTCAAGGACGCAGTATTTT; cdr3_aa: CASSLAGPSGTFSRTQYF
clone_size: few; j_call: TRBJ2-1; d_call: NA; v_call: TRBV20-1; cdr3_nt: TGCAGTGCTAAAAACCGTGGGACCGCAAAAACAAACAATGAGCAGTTCTTC; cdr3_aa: CSAKNRGTAKTNNEQFF
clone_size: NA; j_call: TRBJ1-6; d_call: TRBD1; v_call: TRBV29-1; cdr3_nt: TGCAGCGCCAGGACAGGGATGAATTCACCCCTCCACTTT; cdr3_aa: CSARTGMNSPLHF
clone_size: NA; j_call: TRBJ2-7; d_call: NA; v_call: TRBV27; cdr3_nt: TGTGCCAGCAGCCTAATTCAAGGGGTGACTTACGAGCAGTACTTC; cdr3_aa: CASSLIQGVTYEQYF
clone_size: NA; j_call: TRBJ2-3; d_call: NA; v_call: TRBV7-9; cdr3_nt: TGTGCCAGCAGCTTAGTCGCAGGGGGGGACACAGATACGCAGTATTTT; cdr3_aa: CASSLVAGGDTDTQYF
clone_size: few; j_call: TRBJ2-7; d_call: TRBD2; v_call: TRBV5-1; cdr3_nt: TGCGCCAGCAGCCAGGGGACTAGCGGGAGCCACGAGCAGTACTTC; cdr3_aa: CASSQGTSGSHEQYF
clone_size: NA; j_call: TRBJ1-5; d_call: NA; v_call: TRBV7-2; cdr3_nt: TGTGCCAGCAGCCCCGACGCTCAGGCTCAGCCCCAGCATTTT; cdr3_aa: CASSPDAQAQPQHF
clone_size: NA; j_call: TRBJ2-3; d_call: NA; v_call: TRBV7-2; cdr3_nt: TGTGCCAGCAGCCCCCTGGGGGGCGTGGTCACAGATACGCAGTATTTT; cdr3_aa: CASSPLGGVVTDTQYF
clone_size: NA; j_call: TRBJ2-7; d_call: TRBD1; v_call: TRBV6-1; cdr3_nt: TGTGCCAGCAGTGCATTCAAGGGACAGGGGCCCAACGAGCAGTACTTC; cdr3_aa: CASSAFKGQGPNEQYF
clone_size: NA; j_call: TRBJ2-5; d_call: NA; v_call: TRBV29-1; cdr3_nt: TGCAGCGTCCCGGGACACCTCCAAGGGACCCAGTACTTC; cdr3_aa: CSVPGHLQGTQYF
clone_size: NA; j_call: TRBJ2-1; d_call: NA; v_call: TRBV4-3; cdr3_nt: TGCGCCAGCAGCCAAGAGGGCCTTGGTAATGAGCAGTTCTTC; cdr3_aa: CASSQEGLGNEQFF